The 19 T cell receptor beta chains listed next were all sequenced from one sample in a study of regulatory T cells in long-lasting Graves disease. Time point given: persistent/refractory GD, antithyroid drugs over 5 years with positive TRAb. The TCR library was made from RNA extracted from PBMCs. CDR3 regions were amplified by Arm-PCR using iRepertoire HTBI primers to build TCR beta libraries. TCRdb re-derived calls from the multiplex PCR reads in MiXCR, one entry per CDR3 protein. The sample includes some 280,000 distinct CDR3 sequences, 22% of them seen just once. Sequenced material: peripheral blood mononuclear cells (PBMCs), taken when the disease was refractory, from a patient treated with antithyroid drugs. These receptors originate from a female donor with Graves disease.

This clonotype was recorded many times. V gene TRBV2 combines with J gene TRBJ1-4; the D is unclear. The CDR3 totals 14 residues. V lost 4 bases and J 6 bases, leaving 12 bases between the germline ends. The germline V gene encodes CDR1 SNHLY and CDR2 FYNNEI. CDR3 protein: CASSVHLAYEKLFF. The CDR3 coding sequence is TGTGCCAGCAGTGTCCACTTGGCTTATGAAAAACTGTTTTTT.

The table lists this clonotype with a count of one. J is TRBJ1-1 and V is TRBV30; 11 positions match TRBD1. The CDR3 length is 11 residues. Looked up from germline, CDR1 is GTSNPN and CDR2 is SVGIG (reference sequence). The V and J ends lost 5 bases and 11 bases, in that order; junction bases with no gene match: 4. The CDR3 DNA reads TGTGCCTGGGGGGACAGGGGGGCGGCTTTCTTT. Its protein product is CAWGDRGAAFF.

V usage is TRBV10-2 and J usage is TRBJ1-5, with D possibly TRBD1 on 5 matching bases. The CDR3 is 14 residues long. CDR1 and CDR2 (germline): WSHSY, SAAADI. The V and J ends lost 0 bases and 12 bases respectively, with 15 bases between them. This CDR3 reads CASSESFGAPGQHF. Written as DNA, the CDR3 is TGCGCCAGCAGTGAGTCGTTTGGGGCCCCCGGCCAGCATTTT.

In its sample, this clonotype was seen a few times. The CDR3 here is CASMGRRSDTQYF. The CDR3 region has the DNA TGTGCCAGCATGGGCAGGCGCTCAGATACGCAGTATTTT. This chain joins TRBV28 and TRBJ2-3; no reliable D call. Trimming took 7 bases from V and 4 from J, leaving 12 bases between them. The V gene's germline CDR1 is MDHEN and CDR2 SYDVKM. CDR3 length equals 13 residues.

This clonotype was picked up a small number of times. The chain recombines TRBV4-1 with TRBJ2-7; TRBD2 aligns across 7 bases. The CDR3 has 14 residues. Germline CDR1 MGHRA, CDR2 YSYEKL. V was clipped by 0 bases and J by 5 bases; unmatched bases: 4. CDR3 loop: CASSQDGGWDEQYF. The CDR3 DNA sequence: TGCGCCAGCAGCCAAGACGGGGGGTGGGACGAGCAGTACTTC.

This clonotype was counted at least ten times. The CDR3 sequence: CASSSYRDGEAFF. CDR3 coding DNA: TGTGCCAGCAGTTCATACAGGGATGGTGAAGCTTTCTTT. The chain recombines TRBV27 with TRBJ1-1, with D possibly matching TRBD1 (6 bases). Trimming pared 4 bases from V and 7 bases from J, leaving 13 bases between. The V gene's germline CDR1 is MNHEY and CDR2 SMNVEV (reference sequence). The CDR3 spans 13 residues.

The chain employs TRBV5-6 and TRBJ1-2, with a tentative D call TRBD1 (6 bases). The ends were cut back, 3 bases at V and 4 bases at J, with 13 bases in the middle. Germline V gives CDR1 SGHDT, CDR2 YYEEEE. The CDR3 is 14 amino acids. The CDR3 nucleotides read TGTGCCAGCAGCTCAACAGGGTTGGCCTATGGCTACACCTTC. Translated, it gives CASSSTGLAYGYTF.

In its sample, this clonotype was seen many times. V usage is TRBV6-2 or TRBV6-3 and J usage is TRBJ1-1; a possible D gene is TRBD1 (6 bases). This CDR3 is built from 13 residues. Trimming removed 8 bases at V and 1 base at J, with 11 bases between. Germline CDR1 is MNHEY and CDR2 is SVGEGT. CDR3 nucleotides: TGTGCCAGCCTCGGGGGCACGAACACTGAAGCTTTCTTT. It translates to CASLGGTNTEAFF.

This clonotype was recorded at least ten times. The genes are TRBV7-2 and TRBJ1-4, with D unresolved. Trimming cost V 0 bases and J 4 bases, with 9 bases left between them. The germline gives CDR1 SGHTA, CDR2 FQGNSA. The CDR3 runs 15 residues. The DNA of the CDR3 is TGTGCCAGCAGCTTAGCCTCAGCCCTTAATGAAAAACTGTTTTTT. Translated, it gives CASSLASALNEKLFF.

This clonotype was detected a few times. This sequence joins TRBV4-3 and TRBJ1-4; D ambiguous. V was cut by 0 bases and J by 6 bases, with 11 bases left in between. The germline gives CDR1 LGHNA, CDR2 YSLEER. The CDR3 contains 15 residues. CDR3 DNA: TGCGCCAGCAGCCAAGATTTGGCAGTACATGAAAAACTGTTTTTT. Residues: CASSQDLAVHEKLFF.

For this clonotype: This may be a read error: a much more frequent sequence differs by one nucleotide. No conserved phenylalanine or tryptophan is present at the end of the CDR3, so a read error is the likely explanation. The chain carries TRBV9 and TRBJ2-5; 10 bases match TRBD2. Germline V lookup: CDR1 SGDLS, CDR2 YYNGEE. With V trimmed by 5 bases and J by 4 bases, 8 bases remained unmatched. The CDR3 has 15 amino acids. The CDR3: CASRALAGDLETQYL. The CDR3 coding sequence is TGTGCCAGCAGAGCCCTAGCGGGAGATCTAGAGACCCAGTACCTC.

This clonotype was recorded only once. The rearrangement joins TRBV19 to TRBJ1-2; D uncertain. This CDR3 has 8 residues. V was pared by 11 bases and J by 8 bases, with 6 bases between. Per germline, CDR1 LNHDA and CDR2 SQIVND (reference sequence). The CDR3 nucleotides read TGTGCCCGACGAGGCTACACCTTC. This encodes CARRGYTF.

The chain couples TRBV29-1 to TRBJ2-7; D possibly corresponds to TRBD2 (6 bases). CDR1 and CDR2 (germline): SQVTM, ANQGSEA. The CDR3 loop spans 13 amino acids. V was trimmed by 3 bases and J by 2 bases, leaving 11 bases between them. As DNA, the CDR3 is TGCAGCGTTGAGGGGACTCATACCTACGAGCAGTACTTC. Its translation: CSVEGTHTYEQYF.

This clonotype turned up a few times. The rearrangement joins TRBV29-1 to TRBJ2-2; tentatively, D is TRBD1 (6 bases). Germline V gives CDR1 SQVTM, CDR2 ANQGSEA. The CDR3 has 16 amino acids. The germline V and J ends were trimmed by 4 bases and 6 bases, with 21 bases remaining between them. The CDR3 sequence: CSVVPRGSGKAGELFF. For the CDR3, the DNA is TGCAGCGTTGTACCCAGGGGAAGTGGAAAAGCCGGGGAGCTGTTTTTT.

The rearrangement uses TRBV30 and TRBJ2-7; unclear D gene. V was cut by 2 bases and J by 4 bases, with 15 bases left in between. The CDR3 extends over 14 amino acids. The germline V gene has CDR1 GTSNPN and CDR2 SVGIG (reference sequence). CDR3 nucleotides: TGTGCCTGGAGTCCCTGGGGTGCTGGGTACGAGCAGTACTTC. This translates into CAWSPWGAGYEQYF.

This clonotype was observed many times. This chain links TRBV19 with TRBJ2-5; perhaps TRBD1 as D (7 bases). Trimming took off 9 bases at V and 2 bases at J, with 16 bases between the two ends. This CDR3 is 14 amino acids long. Germline V lookup: CDR1 LNHDA, CDR2 SQIVND (reference sequence). CDR3 sequence (DNA): TGTGCCAGCCAGGGGGGTAATGTACAAGAGACCCAGTACTTC. This codes for CASQGGNVQETQYF.

This clonotype was recorded a few times. The rearrangement links TRBV11-2 to TRBJ1-2, with 7 bases matching TRBD1. This CDR3 is built from 17 residues. The V gene end was trimmed by 3 bases and the J gene end by 3 bases; junction bases not matched to a gene: 13. Germline V gene lookup returns CDR1 SGHAT and CDR2 FQNNGV. CDR3 sequence: CASSFLGPEGADYGYTF. The CDR3, as DNA: TGTGCCAGCAGCTTCCTCGGACCGGAGGGGGCTGACTATGGCTACACCTTC.

This clonotype has at least ten counts. The rearrangement joins TRBV5-1 to TRBJ1-1; no reliable D call. Germline V lookup: CDR1 SGHRS, CDR2 YFSETQ. This CDR3 is 14 amino acids long. V shed 4 bases and J shed 1 base, with 11 bases lying between them. The CDR3, as DNA: TGCGCCAGCAGCCCAACAGCTTCGAACACTGAAGCTTTCTTT. Translated, it gives CASSPTASNTEAFF.

There are a few counts of this clonotype. This sequence joins TRBV18 and TRBJ2-7; no definite D call. The CDR3 is made up of 14 amino acids. The germline V and J ends were trimmed by 0 bases and 1 base, with 7 bases remaining between them. Germline CDR1 KGHSH, CDR2 LQKENI. The CDR3 DNA sequence: TGTGCCAGCTCACCACCAGTCCGTTCCTACGAGCAGTACTTC. This translates into CASSPPVRSYEQYF.